The present T cell receptor (beta chain) was sequenced within a study of cytomegalovirus exposure and HLA in healthy donors (dated by TCRdb to about 2017). Background for the entire study: An earlier analysis of about 530 of the donors reported approximately 280 Gb of sequence data and 90 million to 120 million unique TCR beta sequences obtained from about 179 million T cells. An early release covering roughly 640 HLA-typed donors comprised about 300 gigabases of sequencing data and about 90 million unique TCR sequences. Of the roughly 400 genotyped donors, 65% to 90% were placed in the genetic ancestry cluster associated with self-reported Caucasian donors. The study aimed to test whether cataloging public T cell receptors could reveal signatures of past pathogen exposure. Using immunosequencing, the study profiled T cell repertoires from about 650 subjects and related those repertoires to cytomegalovirus serostatus. Along with the approximately 700-subject first cohort, a separate validation cohort of over a hundred different subjects was used. To predict cytomegalovirus infection status, the study brought together high-throughput TCR immunosequencing, statistical association of individual TCRs with disease status, and machine learning. To study patterns of TCR occurrence, a later analysis re-analyzed previously published TCR beta repertoires from 650 to 750 donors and added high-resolution HLA genotyping. Rather than using new phenotypic data, the later analysis identified candidate immune exposures from TCR beta sequences and from how often those sequences occurred across donors. An earlier analysis of some 600 of the donors applied high-throughput TCR beta sequencing to assess whether each TCR beta V gene segment acted as functional or pseudogenic. Alongside the repertoire data, information on donor age, sex, ethnicity and CMV serostatus was compiled. In a later genetic analysis, genome-wide SNP genotypes for about 65% of the 666 donors were used, and that subset was treated as a discovery cohort. Every repertoire in the discovery cohort had been generated on one and the same sequencing platform. HLA typing included class I and class II loci at four-digit resolution. Typing coverage varied by locus: about 629-630 donors for A, B, C, DRB1 and DQB1; 500 to 550 for DQA1; about 600 for DPA1; approximately 470 for DPB1. About five DR-DQ haplotypes were treated as single units for association and clustering because of strong linkage in the cohort. Among around 400 genotyped donors of the cohort, an average of about 240,000 unique TCR beta nucleotide sequences was sequenced per donor, of which roughly 17% were non-productive. Beyond this particular receptor, the publication reports: In vitro tests confirmed that a few of the cytomegalovirus-associated TCR beta chains recognize cytomegalovirus antigens. At a false discovery rate of 0.05, a later analysis linked fewer than 20,000 TCR beta sequences to specific HLA alleles. The authors suggested that the approach could potentially be generalized to other disease states and immunological phenotypes. Because some donors lacked HLA typing at each locus, the association tests relied only on the typed subset. Compared with the 666-donor mean, donors in an Asian-associated ancestry cluster had fewer N-insertions in productive TCRs, according to a later genetic analysis. While some public TCRs were present in many individuals, most TCR sequences turned up only very rarely across donors. Sequencing depth was assumed to be roughly uniform across donors in the presence/absence analyses, though that assumption may not hold. This cohort had only TCR beta chains sequenced, and the lack of alpha or paired-chain data limited which features could be detected. A later analysis found that TCR association rates varied across HLA loci, with DRB1 alleles showing the most associated TCRs and HLA-C alleles the fewest. In an earlier analysis of under 600 of the donors, most TCR beta V segments were observed in productive rearrangements about 90% or about 30% of the time, broadly matching IMGT annotations. Correlated functional status among segregating V segments might be attributable to linkage disequilibrium, but an unknown experimental factor could not be ruled out. According to a later analysis, parvovirus B19, influenza, CMV and Epstein-Barr virus appeared linked to several top co-occurrence clusters. V-gene and J-gene trimming of TCR beta chains was associated with a missense DCLRE1C variant in a later genetic analysis, and the association was replicated in an independent cohort. A further reported finding was that TCR beta sequences accurately predicted the HLA-A and HLA-B alleles for most subjects in the first cohort. In a later analysis, HLA-associated TCR beta chains were found to be more clonally expanded and to have lower generation probabilities than equally common non-associated chains. Immune exposure information for the cohort was limited to CMV serostatus. Because counts were too low, more than 15 rarely observed V segments, including chromosome 9 orphons, were excluded from the earlier analysis of several hundred of the donors. A group of highly shared sequence variants was considered likely to be a technical artifact of the sequencing pipeline. Some IMGT-functional V segments, including TRBV6-2 and TRBV6-3, could not be distinguished by the 87-base-pair reads and were therefore excluded. The classifier was reported to diagnose cytomegalovirus status with high specificity and sensitivity in both the original and validation cohorts. Most CMV-associated TCR beta chains appeared to be HLA-restricted in a later analysis, and the HLA associations seemed to be driven largely by CMV exposure. Strong co-occurrence of HLA alleles, especially DR and DQ, made assigning TCR associations to individual alleles difficult. A total of about 150 TCR beta chains were listed by the study as associated with cytomegalovirus.

On this clone itself: It has no known antigen specificity. Base qualities are missing; no much larger clone stands one base away.

There are 18 amino acids in the CDR3, from cysteine to phenylalanine inclusive. The DNA shown is the 54-base CDR3, in frame from base 1. Looking up the germline V gene (reference sequence) yields CDR1 SGHNT and CDR2 YYREEE. The junction shows trimming of 4 bases on V and 0 bases on J, and the gene matches do not reach 11 bases of it. The cohort comprised around 700 healthy bone marrow donors. All cohort members were sampled while nominally healthy, although unrecorded immune exposures were likely present. The donor tested CMV seronegative and was one of the 352 seronegative cohort members. Every donor gave a peripheral blood sample, and the peripheral blood mononuclear cells from that sample were used for TCR beta sequencing. The Qiagen DNeasy Blood Extraction Kit was used to extract genomic DNA from the blood cell samples. The library came from the immunoSEQ multiplex PCR assay. The multiplex PCR relied on a mix of 60 forward primers for TCR Vbeta segments and 13 reverse primers for TCR Jbeta segments. Amplification of the CDR3 region of rearranged TCR beta genes was performed with a multiplex PCR assay on genomic DNA. The amplified TCR beta libraries were sequenced on the Illumina HiSeq System as 87-base-pair reads. The published analysis was carried out like this. A later analysis tallied some 79 million unique TCR beta chains across the 650 to 750 repertoires, and some 12 million of those chains were shared by two or more donors. A nearest-neighbor algorithm error-corrected the raw reads and collapsed the reads into unique sequences, merging closely related sequences to remove PCR and sequencing errors. V, D and J gene segments were assigned by aligning CDR3 sequences to IMGT reference sequences. Each retained sequence needed at least a six-nucleotide match to both a V gene segment and a J gene segment. A rearrangement counted as productive if the CDR3 had no stop codons and remained in frame with V and J, and every other rearrangement counted as non-productive. Following IMGT convention, CDR3 was defined as the stretch from the second conserved V-encoded cysteine to the conserved J-encoded phenylalanine. The earlier analysis of about 640 of the donors excluded any sequence lacking an unambiguous match to a single V gene segment. An earlier analysis of some 500 of the donors classified V segments as functional when productive rearrangements were above 56.7% and as segregating when the standard deviation between donors was above 5%. To diagnose cytomegalovirus status from the catalog of TCR beta chain sequences, a statistical classification framework was built. In a later analysis, V and J genes were assigned by comparing TCR nucleotide sequences against IMGT/GENE-DB human TR gene sequences. In a later analysis, CDR3 sequences and most-parsimonious VDJ recombination scenarios were assigned using the TCRdist pipeline. In a later analysis, each TCR beta chain was defined by its CDR3 amino acid sequence together with its V-gene family, and reads lacking a unique V-gene family were excluded. As a way to deal with suspected cross-contamination and a sequencing artifact, a later analysis dropped nearly 600 nucleotide sequences that were highly shared and had low generation probability. In a later analysis, a clonal expansion index for each public chain was calculated from normalized within-repertoire ranks of inferred template counts. In a later analysis, generation probabilities were computed using a VDJ recombination model fitted to out-of-frame rearrangements, and the results were checked against IGoR. In a later analysis, TCR-TCR, TCR-HLA and TCR-CMV co-occurrence was scored with hypergeometric tests, and a repertoire-size bias correction was applied to TCR pairs. In a later analysis, false discovery rates were estimated by permuting HLA or CMV assignments 20 times. In a later analysis, co-occurring TCRs were grouped with DBSCAN, and TCRdist sequence similarity was added when clustering was performed within HLA-allele-positive subsets. Repertoires with fewer than 30,000 or more than 120,000 public chains were left out of co-occurrence clustering, as were four to six repertoires with anomalous nucleotide sharing. TCRdb re-hosts the immuneACCESS table, in-frame sequences only. Its copies lack some clones; in the studies checked, an unresolved V gene accounts for under half of them, and the cause for the rest is not known. For V, J and clone size, that table is used; D and trimming come from the DNA. A total of 150,000 to 190,000 clones appear in this sample, around 80% of them only once. The ten biggest clones cover over 1.1% of the sample.

The sample comprised PBMCs. This receptor chain uses TRBV5-4 and TRBJ2-1; 9 bases in the middle match TRBD1. The source is a man between 18 and 35 years old in good health and CMV-seronegative. CDR3 protein: CASSLGPGTGPSYNEQFF. The base sequence is TGTGCCAGCAGCCTTGGACCCGGGACAGGGCCCTCCTACAATGAGCAGTTCTTC.